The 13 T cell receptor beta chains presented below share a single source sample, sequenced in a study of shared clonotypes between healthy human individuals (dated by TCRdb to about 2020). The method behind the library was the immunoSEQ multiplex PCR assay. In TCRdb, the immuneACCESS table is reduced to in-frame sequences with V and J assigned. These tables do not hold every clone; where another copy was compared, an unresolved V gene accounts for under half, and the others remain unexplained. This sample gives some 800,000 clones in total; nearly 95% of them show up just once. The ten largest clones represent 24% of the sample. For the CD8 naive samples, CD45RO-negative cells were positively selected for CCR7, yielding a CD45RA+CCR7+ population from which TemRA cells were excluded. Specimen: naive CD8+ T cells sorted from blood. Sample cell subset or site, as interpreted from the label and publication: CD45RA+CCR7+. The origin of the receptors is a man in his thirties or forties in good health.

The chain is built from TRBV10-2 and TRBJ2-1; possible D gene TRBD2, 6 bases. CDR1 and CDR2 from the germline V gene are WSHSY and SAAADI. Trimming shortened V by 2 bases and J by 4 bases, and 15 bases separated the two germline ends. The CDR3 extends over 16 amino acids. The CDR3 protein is CASSETGLTQYNEQFF. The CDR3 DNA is TGCGCCAGCAGTGAGACCGGACTAACACAGTACAATGAGCAGTTCTTC.

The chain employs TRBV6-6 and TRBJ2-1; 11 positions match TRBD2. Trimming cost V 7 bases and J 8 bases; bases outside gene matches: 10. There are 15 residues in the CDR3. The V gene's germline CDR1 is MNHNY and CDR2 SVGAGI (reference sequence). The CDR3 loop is CASTPGTSGLHEQFF. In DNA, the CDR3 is TGTGCCAGCACCCCCGGGACTAGCGGCCTCCATGAGCAGTTCTTC.

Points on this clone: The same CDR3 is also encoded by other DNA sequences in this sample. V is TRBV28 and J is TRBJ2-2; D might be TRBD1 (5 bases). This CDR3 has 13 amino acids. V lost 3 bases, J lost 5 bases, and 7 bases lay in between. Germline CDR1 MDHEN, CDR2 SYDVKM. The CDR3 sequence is CASSFRATGELFF. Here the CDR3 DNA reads TGTGCCAGCAGTTTCAGGGCAACCGGGGAGCTGTTTTTT.

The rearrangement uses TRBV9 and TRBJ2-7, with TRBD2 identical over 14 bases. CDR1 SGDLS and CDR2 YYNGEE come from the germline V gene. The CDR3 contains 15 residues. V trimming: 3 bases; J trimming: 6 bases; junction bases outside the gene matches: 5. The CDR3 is CASSGGLAGESEQYF. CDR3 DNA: TGTGCCAGCAGCGGGGGACTAGCGGGAGAAAGCGAGCAGTACTTC.

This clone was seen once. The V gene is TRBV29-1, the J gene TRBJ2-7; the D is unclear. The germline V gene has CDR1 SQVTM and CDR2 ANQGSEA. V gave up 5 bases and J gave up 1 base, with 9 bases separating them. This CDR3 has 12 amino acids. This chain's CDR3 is CSVSGPSYEQYF. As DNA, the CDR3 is TGCAGCGTTTCCGGCCCTTCCTACGAGCAGTACTTC.

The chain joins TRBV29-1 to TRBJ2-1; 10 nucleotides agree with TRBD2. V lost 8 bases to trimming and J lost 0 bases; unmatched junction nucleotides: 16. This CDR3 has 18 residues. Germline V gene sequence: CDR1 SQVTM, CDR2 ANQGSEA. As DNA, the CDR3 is TGCAGCTCTTGTGGGGAGCGGGAGGGCCTGAGCTCCTACAATGAGCAGTTCTTC. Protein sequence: CSSCGEREGLSSYNEQFF.

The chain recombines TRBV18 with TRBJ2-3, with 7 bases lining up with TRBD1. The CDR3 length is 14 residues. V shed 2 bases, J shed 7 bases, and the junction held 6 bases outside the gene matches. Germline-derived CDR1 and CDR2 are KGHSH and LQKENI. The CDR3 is CASSPGTAGNTQYF. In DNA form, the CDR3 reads TGTGCCAGCTCACCAGGGACAGCCGGTAATACGCAGTATTTT.

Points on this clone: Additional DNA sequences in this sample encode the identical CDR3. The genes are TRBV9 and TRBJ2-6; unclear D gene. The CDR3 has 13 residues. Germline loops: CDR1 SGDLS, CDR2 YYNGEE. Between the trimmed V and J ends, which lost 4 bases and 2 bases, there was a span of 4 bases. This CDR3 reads CASSSAGANVLTF. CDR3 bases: TGTGCCAGCAGCTCAGCTGGGGCCAACGTCCTGACTTTC.

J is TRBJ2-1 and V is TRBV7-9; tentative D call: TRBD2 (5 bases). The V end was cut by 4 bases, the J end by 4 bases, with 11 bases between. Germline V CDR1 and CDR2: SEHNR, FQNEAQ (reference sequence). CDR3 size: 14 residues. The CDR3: CASSSDWTYNEQFF. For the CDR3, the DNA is TGTGCCAGCAGCTCAGACTGGACTTACAATGAGCAGTTCTTC.

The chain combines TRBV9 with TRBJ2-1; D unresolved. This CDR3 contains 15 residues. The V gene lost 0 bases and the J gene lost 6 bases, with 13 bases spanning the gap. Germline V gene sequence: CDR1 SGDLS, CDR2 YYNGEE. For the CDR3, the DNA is TGTGCCAGCAGCGTAGATGGCCAACCGCTCAATGAGCAGTTCTTC. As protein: CASSVDGQPLNEQFF.

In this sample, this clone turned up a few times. CDR3 loop: CASSVMQQGYEQYF. As DNA, the CDR3 is TGTGCCAGCTCTGTCATGCAGCAGGGCTACGAGCAGTACTTC. The V call is TRBV27, the J call TRBJ2-7, with D perhaps matching TRBD1 (5 bases). Trimming shortened V by 8 bases and J by 3 bases, and 17 bases separated the two germline ends. Germline CDR1 is MNHEY and CDR2 is SMNVEV (reference sequence). The CDR3 runs to 14 residues.

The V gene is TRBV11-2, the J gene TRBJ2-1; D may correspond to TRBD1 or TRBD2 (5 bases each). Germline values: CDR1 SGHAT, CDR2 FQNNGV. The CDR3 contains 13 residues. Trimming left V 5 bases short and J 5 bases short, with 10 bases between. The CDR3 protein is CASSPGRNNEQFF. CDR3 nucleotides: TGTGCCAGCAGCCCGGGACGTAACAATGAGCAGTTCTTC.

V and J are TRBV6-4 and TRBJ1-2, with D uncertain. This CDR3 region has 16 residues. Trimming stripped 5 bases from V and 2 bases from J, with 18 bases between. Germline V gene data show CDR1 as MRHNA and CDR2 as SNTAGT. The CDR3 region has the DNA TGTGCCAGCAGTCAGTCGCCCGAAACGGAAAACTATGGCTACACCTTC. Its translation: CASSQSPETENYGYTF.